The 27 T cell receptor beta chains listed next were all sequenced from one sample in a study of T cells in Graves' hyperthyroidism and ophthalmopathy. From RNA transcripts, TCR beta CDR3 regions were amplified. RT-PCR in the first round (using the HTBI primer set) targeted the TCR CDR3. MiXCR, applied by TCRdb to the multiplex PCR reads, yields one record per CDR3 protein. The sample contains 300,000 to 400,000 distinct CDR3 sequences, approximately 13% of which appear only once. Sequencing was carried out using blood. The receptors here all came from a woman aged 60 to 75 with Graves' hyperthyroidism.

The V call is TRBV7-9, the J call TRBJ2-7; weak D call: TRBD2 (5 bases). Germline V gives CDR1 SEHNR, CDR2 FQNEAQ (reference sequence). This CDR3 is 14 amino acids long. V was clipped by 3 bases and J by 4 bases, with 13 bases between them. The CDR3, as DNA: TGTGCCAGCAGCTTGGACTCCCCTCCTTACGAGCAGTACTTC. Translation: CASSLDSPPYEQYF.

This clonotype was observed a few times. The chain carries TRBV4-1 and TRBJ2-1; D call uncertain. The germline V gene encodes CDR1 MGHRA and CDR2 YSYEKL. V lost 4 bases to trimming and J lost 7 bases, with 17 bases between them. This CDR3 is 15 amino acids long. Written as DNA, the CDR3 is TGCGCCAGCAGCCTTTTTACTTCCTATGGGAATGAGCAGTTCTTC. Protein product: CASSLFTSYGNEQFF.

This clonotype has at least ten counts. This chain's CDR3 is CASSPVGSSENEQFF. CDR3 in DNA: TGTGCCAGCTCACCAGTTGGGTCCAGCGAGAATGAGCAGTTCTTC. This chain uses TRBV18 with TRBJ2-1; no firm D call. V was pared by 2 bases and J by 7 bases, with 15 bases between. The CDR3 loop spans 15 amino acids. CDR1 and CDR2 from the germline V gene are KGHSH and LQKENI.

For the CDR3, the DNA is TGTGCCAGCAGATGGACAGGGGGAGCTGAGACCCAGTACTTC. Its protein product is CASRWTGGAETQYF. The chain has TRBV12-3 or TRBV12-4 and TRBJ2-5, with TRBD1 matching over 10 bases. V was clipped by 6 bases and J by 5 bases; unmatched bases: 6. The CDR3 is 14 residues long.

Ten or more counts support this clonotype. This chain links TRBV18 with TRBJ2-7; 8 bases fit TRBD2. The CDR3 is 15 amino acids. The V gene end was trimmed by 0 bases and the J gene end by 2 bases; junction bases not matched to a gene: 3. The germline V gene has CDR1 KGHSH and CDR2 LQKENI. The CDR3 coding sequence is TGTGCCAGCTCACCACCGGGCGGGAGGACCTACGAGCAGTACTTC. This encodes CASSPPGGRTYEQYF.

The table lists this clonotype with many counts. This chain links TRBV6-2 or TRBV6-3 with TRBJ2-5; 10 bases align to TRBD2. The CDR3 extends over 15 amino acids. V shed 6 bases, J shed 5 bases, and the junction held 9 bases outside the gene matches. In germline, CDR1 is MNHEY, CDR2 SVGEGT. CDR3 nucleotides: TGTGCCAGCAGCAACCTAGCGGGAGTGCGTGAGACCCAGTACTTC. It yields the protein CASSNLAGVRETQYF.

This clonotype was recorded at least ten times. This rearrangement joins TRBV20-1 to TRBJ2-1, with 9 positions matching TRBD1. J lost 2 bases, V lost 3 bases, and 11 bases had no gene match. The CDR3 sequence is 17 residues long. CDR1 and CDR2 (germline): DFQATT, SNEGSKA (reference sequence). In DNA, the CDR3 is TGCAGTGCTAGTGGCCGCCGGGGACAGGGCACCTACAATGAGCAGTTCTTC. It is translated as CSASGRRGQGTYNEQFF.

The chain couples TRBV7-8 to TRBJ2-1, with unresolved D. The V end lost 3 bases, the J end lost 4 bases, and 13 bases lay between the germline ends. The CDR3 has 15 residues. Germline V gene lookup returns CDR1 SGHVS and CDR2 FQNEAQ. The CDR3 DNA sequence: TGTGCCAGCAGCTTCCGGACCACCGATTACAATGAGCAGTTCTTC. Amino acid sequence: CASSFRTTDYNEQFF.

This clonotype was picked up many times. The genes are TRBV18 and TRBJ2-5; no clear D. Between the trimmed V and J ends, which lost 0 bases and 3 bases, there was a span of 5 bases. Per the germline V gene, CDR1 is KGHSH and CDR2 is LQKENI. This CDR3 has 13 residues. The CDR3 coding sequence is TGTGCCAGCTCACCACCGACAAAAGAGACCCAGTACTTC. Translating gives CASSPPTKETQYF.

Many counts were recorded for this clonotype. CDR3 sequence (DNA): TGTGCGGCCGCAAGAGCGGGAGGGCCCCACAATGAGCAGTTCTTC. Protein product: CAAARAGGPHNEQFF. The V and J genes are TRBV3-1 and TRBJ2-1, with 10 bases matching TRBD2. Looked up from germline, CDR1 is LGHDT and CDR2 is YNNKEL (reference sequence). This CDR3 region has 15 residues.

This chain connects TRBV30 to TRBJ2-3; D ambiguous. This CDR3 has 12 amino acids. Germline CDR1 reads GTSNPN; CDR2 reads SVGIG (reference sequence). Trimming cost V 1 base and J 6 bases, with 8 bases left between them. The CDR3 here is CAWSDSRDTQYF. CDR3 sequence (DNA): TGTGCCTGGAGTGATAGTAGGGATACGCAGTATTTT. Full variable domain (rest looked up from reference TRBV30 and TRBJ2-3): SQTIHQWPATLVQPVGSPLSLECTVEGTSNPNLYWYRQAAGRGLQLLFYSVGIGQISSEVPQNLSASRPQDRQFILSSKKLLLSDSGFYLCAWSDSRDTQYFGPGTRLTVL.

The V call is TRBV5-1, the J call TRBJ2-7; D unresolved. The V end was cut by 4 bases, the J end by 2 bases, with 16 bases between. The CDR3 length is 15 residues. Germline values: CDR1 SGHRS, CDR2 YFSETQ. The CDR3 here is CASSPTYFNTYEQYF. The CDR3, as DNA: TGCGCCAGCAGCCCAACATACTTCAACACCTACGAGCAGTACTTC.

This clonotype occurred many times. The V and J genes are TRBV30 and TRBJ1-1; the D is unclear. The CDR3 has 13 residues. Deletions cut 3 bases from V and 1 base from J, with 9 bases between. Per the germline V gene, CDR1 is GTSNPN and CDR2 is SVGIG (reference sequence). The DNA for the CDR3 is TGTGCCTGGAGGCAGGCTTCGAACACTGAAGCTTTCTTT. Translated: CAWRQASNTEAFF.

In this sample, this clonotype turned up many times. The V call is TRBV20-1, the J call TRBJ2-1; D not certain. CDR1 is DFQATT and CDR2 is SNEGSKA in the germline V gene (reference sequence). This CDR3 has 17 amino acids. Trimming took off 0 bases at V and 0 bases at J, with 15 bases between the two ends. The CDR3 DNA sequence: TGCAGTGCTAGAGATGTCGCCAACCCGAGCTCCTACAATGAGCAGTTCTTC. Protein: CSARDVANPSSYNEQFF.

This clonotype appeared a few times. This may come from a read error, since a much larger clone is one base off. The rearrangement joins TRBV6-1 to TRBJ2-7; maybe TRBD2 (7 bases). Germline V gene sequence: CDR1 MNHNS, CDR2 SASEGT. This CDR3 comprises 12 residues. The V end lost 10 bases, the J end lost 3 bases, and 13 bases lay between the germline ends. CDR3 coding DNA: TGTGCCATCAGAGGGGGGGGCTACGAGCAGTACTTC. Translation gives CAIRGGGYEQYF.

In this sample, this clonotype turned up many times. The CDR3 sequence is CASSEDRGNEQFF. CDR3 nucleotides: TGTGCCAGCAGTGAGGACAGGGGGAATGAGCAGTTCTTC. V is TRBV12-3 or TRBV12-4 and J is TRBJ2-1; 10 bases are a match to TRBD1. V shed 5 bases, J shed 7 bases, and the junction held 2 bases outside the gene matches. The CDR3 runs to 13 residues.

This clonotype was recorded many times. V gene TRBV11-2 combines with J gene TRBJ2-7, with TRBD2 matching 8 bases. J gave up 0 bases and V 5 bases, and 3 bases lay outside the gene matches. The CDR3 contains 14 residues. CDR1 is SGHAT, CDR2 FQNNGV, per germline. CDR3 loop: CASSRGGGSYEQYF. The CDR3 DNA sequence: TGTGCCAGCAGCCGGGGGGGGGGCTCCTACGAGCAGTACTTC.

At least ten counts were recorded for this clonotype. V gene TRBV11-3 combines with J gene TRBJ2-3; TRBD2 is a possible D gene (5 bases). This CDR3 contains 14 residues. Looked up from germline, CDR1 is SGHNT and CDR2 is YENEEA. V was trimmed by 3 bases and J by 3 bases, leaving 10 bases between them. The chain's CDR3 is CASSFALGTDTQYF. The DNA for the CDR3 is TGTGCCAGCAGCTTTGCACTAGGGACAGATACGCAGTATTTT.

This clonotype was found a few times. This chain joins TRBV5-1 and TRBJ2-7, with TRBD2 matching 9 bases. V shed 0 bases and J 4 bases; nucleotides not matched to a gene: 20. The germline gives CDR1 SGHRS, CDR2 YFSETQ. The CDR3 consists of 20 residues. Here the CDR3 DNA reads TGCGCCAGCAGCTTGGCCAGTCGGGCTAGCGGGACGGCTCCAGGATACGAGCAGTACTTC. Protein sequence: CASSLASRASGTAPGYEQYF.

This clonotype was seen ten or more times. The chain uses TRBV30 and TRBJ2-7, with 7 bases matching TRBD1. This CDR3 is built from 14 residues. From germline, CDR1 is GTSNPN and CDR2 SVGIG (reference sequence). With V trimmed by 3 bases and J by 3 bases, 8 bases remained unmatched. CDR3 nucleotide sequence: TGTGCCTGGAGGTCGGAAGGGGGCGGCTACGAGCAGTACTTC. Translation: CAWRSEGGGYEQYF.

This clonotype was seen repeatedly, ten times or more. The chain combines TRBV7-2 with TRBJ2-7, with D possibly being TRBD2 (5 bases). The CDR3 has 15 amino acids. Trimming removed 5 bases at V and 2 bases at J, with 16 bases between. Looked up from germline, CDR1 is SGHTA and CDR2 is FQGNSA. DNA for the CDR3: TGTGCCAGCAGCACGGAGGTGGGAGAGCCCTACGAGCAGTACTTC. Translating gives CASSTEVGEPYEQYF. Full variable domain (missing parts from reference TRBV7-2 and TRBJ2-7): GAGVSQSPSNKVTEKGKDVELRCDPISGHTALYWYRQSLGQGLEFLIYFQGNSAPDKSGLPSDRFSAERTGGSVSTLTIQRTQQEDSAVYLCASSTEVGEPYEQYFGPGTRLTVT.

The CDR3 DNA sequence: TGTGCCAGCAGTTACTCTGGGACAGCTAGCAATCAGCCCCAGCATTTT. It codes for CASSYSGTASNQPQHF. The V and J genes are TRBV6-5 and TRBJ1-5; 7 nucleotides align to TRBD1. Trimming cost V 0 bases and J 0 bases; bases outside gene matches: 2. This CDR3 spans 16 amino acids. Germline CDR1 MNHEY, CDR2 SVGAGI.

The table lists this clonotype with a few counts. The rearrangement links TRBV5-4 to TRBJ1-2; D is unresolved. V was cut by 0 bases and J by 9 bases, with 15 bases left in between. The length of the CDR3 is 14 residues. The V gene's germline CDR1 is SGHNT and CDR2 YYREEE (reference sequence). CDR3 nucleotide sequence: TGTGCCAGCAGCTTGGATTCGCAGATTTCTCGCTACACCTTC. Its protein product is CASSLDSQISRYTF.

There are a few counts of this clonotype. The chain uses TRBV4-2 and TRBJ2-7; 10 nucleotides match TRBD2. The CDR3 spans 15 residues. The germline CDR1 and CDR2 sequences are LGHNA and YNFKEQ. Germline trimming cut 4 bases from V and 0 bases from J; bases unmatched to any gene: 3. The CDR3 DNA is TGTGCCAGCAGCCTAGGACTAGCGGCCTCCTACGAGCAGTACTTC. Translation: CASSLGLAASYEQYF.

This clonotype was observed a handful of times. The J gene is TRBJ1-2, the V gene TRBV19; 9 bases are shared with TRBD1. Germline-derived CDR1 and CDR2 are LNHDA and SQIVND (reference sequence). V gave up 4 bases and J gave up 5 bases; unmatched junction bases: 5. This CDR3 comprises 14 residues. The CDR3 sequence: CASSRDREGYGYTF. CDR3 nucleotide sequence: TGTGCCAGTAGTAGGGACAGGGAGGGGTATGGCTACACCTTC.

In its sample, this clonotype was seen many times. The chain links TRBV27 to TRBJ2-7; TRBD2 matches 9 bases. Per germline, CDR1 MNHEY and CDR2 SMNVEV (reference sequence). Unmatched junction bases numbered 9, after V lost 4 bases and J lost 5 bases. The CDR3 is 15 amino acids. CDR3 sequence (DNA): TGTGCCAGCAGTTATGATAGCGGGAGAAATAACGAGCAGTACTTC. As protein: CASSYDSGRNNEQYF.

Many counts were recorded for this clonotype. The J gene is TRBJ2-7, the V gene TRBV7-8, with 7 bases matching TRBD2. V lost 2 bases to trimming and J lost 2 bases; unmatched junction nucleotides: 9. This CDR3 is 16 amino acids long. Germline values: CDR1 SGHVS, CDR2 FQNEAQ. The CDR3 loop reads CASSLLSSGVAYEQYF. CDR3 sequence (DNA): TGTGCCAGCAGCTTATTATCCAGCGGGGTCGCCTACGAGCAGTACTTC.